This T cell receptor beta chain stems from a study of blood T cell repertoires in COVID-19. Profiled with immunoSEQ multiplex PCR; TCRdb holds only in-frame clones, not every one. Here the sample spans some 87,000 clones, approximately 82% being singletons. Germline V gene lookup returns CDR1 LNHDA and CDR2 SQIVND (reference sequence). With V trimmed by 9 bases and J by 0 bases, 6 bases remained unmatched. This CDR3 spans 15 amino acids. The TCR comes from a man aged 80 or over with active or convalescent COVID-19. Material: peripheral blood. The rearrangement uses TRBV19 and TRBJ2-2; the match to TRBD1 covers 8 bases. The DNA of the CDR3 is TGTGCCAGCACCTGGGACAGGTCGAACACCGGGGAGCTGTTTTTT. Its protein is CASTWDRSNTGELFF.